This T cell receptor beta chain was profiled in a study of cytomegalovirus exposure and HLA in healthy donors. Notes on the study in general: Across donors, most TCRs were seen rarely, yet some public ones were widespread.

The repertoire was sequenced with immunoSEQ multiplex PCR; TCRdb's copy has only in-frame clones and lacks some. This table holds about 250,000 clones, about 83% found once. For this clone: Its target is unknown.

V was cut by 11 bases and J by 10 bases, with 22 bases left in between. This CDR3 is built from 13 residues. Germline V gene lookup returns CDR1 LNHNV and CDR2 YYDKDF (reference sequence). The sequencing input was PBMCs. This rearrangement joins TRBV15 to TRBJ2-3; TRBD2 might be the D (5 bases). The sequence was obtained from a man aged 18 to 29 in good health and CMV-seronegative. CDR3 sequence: CAPTPGLRAAQYF. CDR3 bases: TGTGCCCCAACCCCGGGATTAAGGGCGGCGCAGTATTTT.